These 30 T cell receptor beta chains share one sample of origin, sequenced in a study of cytomegalovirus exposure and HLA in healthy donors. PCR primers comprised 60 Vbeta and 13 Jbeta primers. The repertoire was sequenced with immunoSEQ multiplex PCR; TCRdb's copy has only in-frame clones and lacks some. The sample yields over 150,000 clones, roughly four fifths seen once. Sequencing was done on a sample of PBMCs. Receptors were obtained from a male donor in good health and CMV-seropositive.

The gene calls are TRBV5-1 and TRBJ2-2, with 7 bases lining up with TRBD1. V shed 0 bases, J shed 6 bases, and the junction held 2 bases outside the gene matches. CDR1 is SGHRS, CDR2 YFSETQ, per germline. The CDR3 spans 14 residues. CDR3: CASSLEDRPGELFF. The CDR3 DNA is TGCGCCAGCAGCTTGGAGGACAGGCCCGGGGAGCTGTTTTTT. Supplemented by reference TRBV5-1 and TRBJ2-2, the full variable domain reads KAGVTQTPRYLIKTRGQQVTLSCSPISGHRSVSWYQQTPGQGLQFLFEYFSETQRNKGNFPGRFSGRQFSNSRSEMNVSTLELGDSALYLCASSLEDRPGELFFGEGSRLTVL.

The rearrangement uses TRBV7-8 and TRBJ2-5, with 11 bases lining up with TRBD2. The J segment lost 2 bases and the V segment lost 1 base, leaving 9 bases of the junction unmatched. Germline V gene lookup returns CDR1 SGHVS and CDR2 FQNEAQ. The CDR3 covers 18 residues. CDR3 in DNA: TGTGCCAGCAGCTTAGAGATAGCGGGGGGGCCGAGGCAAGAGACCCAGTACTTC. This translates into CASSLEIAGGPRQETQYF.

The chain recombines TRBV9 with TRBJ2-7, with 7 bases aligning to TRBD2. The CDR3 runs 14 residues. After removal of 4 bases from V and 2 bases from J, the junction contained 6 bases not matched to a gene. Germline V gene data show CDR1 as SGDLS and CDR2 as YYNGEE. This CDR3 is CASSTRGETYEQYF. Written as DNA, the CDR3 is TGTGCCAGCAGCACACGGGGGGAGACCTACGAGCAGTACTTC.

Of note for this clone: One end of the junction does not line up with germline, which may come from a read error. The rearrangement joins TRBV4-3 to TRBJ2-4; 10 bases fit TRBD2. CDR3 length equals 19 residues. Germline V gene data show CDR1 as LGHNA and CDR2 as YSLEER. The CDR3 loop is CASSQDVQLAGNEKNSQYF. The CDR3, as DNA: TGCGCCAGCAGCCAAGATGTACAACTAGCGGGGAACGAAAAAAACAGTCAGTACTTC.

This clone was seen just once. The V and J genes are TRBV5-4 and TRBJ2-2; 8 positions agree with TRBD1. In germline, CDR1 is SGHNT, CDR2 YYREEE (reference sequence). The CDR3 sequence is 15 residues long. J was trimmed by 5 bases and V by 0 bases; bases with no gene match: 3. The CDR3 bases are TGTGCCAGCAGCTTGGACAGGGGGTATACCGGGGAGCTGTTTTTT. Translating gives CASSLDRGYTGELFF.

This chain joins TRBV27 and TRBJ2-1; TRBD2 agrees at 13 bases. The V segment lost 11 bases and the J segment 9 bases; nucleotides outside the gene matches: 7. The germline V gene encodes CDR1 MNHEY and CDR2 SMNVEV (reference sequence). This CDR3 spans 13 amino acids. CDR3 protein: CASGLAGFFEQFF. The CDR3 DNA reads as TGTGCCTCGGGACTAGCGGGATTTTTTGAGCAGTTCTTC.

This clone was recorded only once. The chain is built from TRBV5-7 and TRBJ2-2, with 7 bases matching TRBD2. TRBV5-7 is labeled an ORF, and its function is uncertain. The V and J ends lost 0 bases and 4 bases, in that order; junction bases with no gene match: 15. The CDR3 contains 19 residues. The CDR3 DNA is TGTGCCAGCAGCTTGGTTTTCCGGGGGGTAACGGGGCCCACCGGGGAGCTGTTTTTT. It specifies CASSLVFRGVTGPTGELFF.

This clone was detected a few times. The chain has TRBV7-2 and TRBJ2-1; D is ambiguous. The germline V and J ends were trimmed by 1 base and 15 bases, with 16 bases remaining between them. This CDR3 comprises 13 residues. Per the germline V gene, CDR1 is SGHTA and CDR2 is FQGNSA. Here the CDR3 reads CASSLVYGELRFF. In DNA, the CDR3 is TGTGCCAGCAGCTTAGTTTACGGAGAACTACGGTTCTTC.

This rearrangement joins TRBV7-8 to TRBJ2-7, with D perhaps matching TRBD2 (5 bases). The CDR3 is 14 residues long. The ends were cut back, 3 bases at V and 0 bases at J, with 9 bases in the middle. Germline V gene data show CDR1 as SGHVS and CDR2 as FQNEAQ. CDR3: CASSFGGSSYEQYF. For the CDR3, the DNA is TGTGCCAGCAGCTTCGGTGGGAGCTCCTACGAGCAGTACTTC.

The chain carries TRBV19 and TRBJ2-7; 8 bases align to TRBD2. The V gene end was trimmed by 6 bases and the J gene end by 2 bases; junction bases not matched to a gene: 15. The germline V gene has CDR1 LNHDA and CDR2 SQIVND (reference sequence). This CDR3 spans 17 amino acids. The CDR3 DNA reads TGTGCCAGTAGCACCAGGGTATGGCGGGGGGCCGCCTACGAGCAGTACTTC. Its protein is CASSTRVWRGAAYEQYF.

The rearrangement joins TRBV7-2 to TRBJ2-1; no clear D. V lost 2 bases and J lost 6, with 5 bases in between. CDR1 is SGHTA and CDR2 is FQGNSA in the germline V gene. This CDR3 comprises 12 residues. Here the CDR3 reads CASSLYGNEQFF. In DNA, the CDR3 is TGTGCCAGCAGCTTATACGGCAATGAGCAGTTCTTC.

This clone appeared a single time. One end of the junction varies from germline; a read error may be responsible. The V gene is TRBV7-9, the J gene TRBJ2-1, with D possibly being TRBD2 (7 bases). In germline, CDR1 is SEHNR, CDR2 FQNEAQ (reference sequence). The CDR3 is 13 residues long. CDR3 bases: TGTTCCAGCAGCTTAGGGGGGGAGGATGAGCAGTTCTTC. This translates into CSSSLGGEDEQFF.

The chain employs TRBV9 and TRBJ2-7; TRBD1 matches 7 bases. From germline, CDR1 is SGDLS and CDR2 YYNGEE. The ends lost 3 bases at V and 0 bases at J; junction bases unmatched: 15. This CDR3 comprises 18 residues. The CDR3 DNA follows: TGTGCCAGCAGCGATCCCTCAGGACAGGCCCAATCCTCCTACGAGCAGTACTTC. Amino acid sequence: CASSDPSGQAQSSYEQYF.

The gene calls are TRBV18 and TRBJ2-1, with 7 bases lining up with TRBD1. The CDR3 contains 15 residues. The germline V gene encodes CDR1 KGHSH and CDR2 LQKENI. The ends lost 6 bases at V and 7 bases at J; junction bases unmatched: 12. The CDR3 sequence is CASSQGQVSSNEQFF. The CDR3 DNA sequence: TGTGCCAGCTCCCAAGGACAGGTTTCGTCTAATGAGCAGTTCTTC. Full variable domain (outside the CDR3, taken from reference TRBV18 and TRBJ2-1): NAGVMQNPRHLVRRRGQEARLRCSPMKGHSHVYWYRQLPEEGLKFMVYLQKENIIDESGMPKERFSAEFPKEGPSILRIQQVVRGDSAAYFCASSQGQVSSNEQFFGPGTRLTVL.

The V and J genes are TRBV27 and TRBJ1-5, with D perhaps matching TRBD1 (6 bases). CDR1 is MNHEY, CDR2 SMNVEV, per germline (reference sequence). The V end lost 1 base, the J end lost 5 bases, and 15 bases lay between the germline ends. The CDR3 runs to 16 residues. CDR3 DNA: TGTGCCAGCAGTTTATATGGCAGGGGAGAGGATCAGCCCCAGCATTTT. Protein: CASSLYGRGEDQPQHF.

The chain links TRBV5-1 to TRBJ1-4; possibly TRBD1 for D (6 bases). Per germline, CDR1 SGHRS and CDR2 YFSETQ. The CDR3 covers 14 residues. Trimming pared 4 bases from V and 8 bases from J, leaving 15 bases between. CDR3 coding DNA: TGCGCCAGCAGCGGGTGGGGGCCTTCGGAAAAACTGTTTTTT. It specifies CASSGWGPSEKLFF.

The gene calls are TRBV5-4 and TRBJ2-5, with D maybe TRBD2 (6 bases). The V gene's germline CDR1 is SGHNT and CDR2 YYREEE (reference sequence). This CDR3 has 15 amino acids. V was clipped by 4 bases and J by 3 bases, with 16 bases between them. The CDR3 region is CASSATGTDKETQYF. The CDR3 DNA follows: TGTGCCAGCAGCGCGACCGGGACTGACAAAGAGACCCAGTACTTC.

V usage is TRBV7-2 and J usage is TRBJ2-1; a possible D gene is TRBD1 (6 bases). CDR1 SGHTA and CDR2 FQGNSA come from the germline V gene. V dropped 3 bases and J dropped 8 bases, with 17 bases sitting between them. The CDR3 runs to 15 residues. The CDR3 loop reads CASSFQSRGIDEQFF. The CDR3 DNA reads as TGTGCCAGCAGCTTTCAAAGCAGGGGTATAGATGAGCAGTTCTTC.

This clone occurred once. The rearrangement links TRBV6-1 to TRBJ1-5, with D unclear. Germline CDR1 is MNHNS and CDR2 is SASEGT. This CDR3 region has 12 residues. Trimming cost V 9 bases and J 3 bases, with 9 bases left between them. For the CDR3, the DNA is TGTGCCAGTTACAATAACAATCAGCCCCAGCATTTT. Protein product: CASYNNNQPQHF.

This clone was recorded only once. DNA for the CDR3: TGTGCCAGTCAAAAGGGGTCGCCTAATGAAAAACTGTTTTTT. Translated, it gives CASQKGSPNEKLFF. The chain combines TRBV19 with TRBJ1-4; a possible D gene is TRBD1 (5 bases). Trimming shortened V by 8 bases and J by 3 bases, and 13 bases separated the two germline ends. This CDR3 region has 14 residues. CDR1 and CDR2 from the germline V gene are LNHDA and SQIVND (reference sequence).

The chain links TRBV28 to TRBJ1-2, with D possibly being TRBD1 (6 bases). Trimming left V 5 bases short and J 8 bases short, with 18 bases between. The CDR3 totals 14 residues. From germline, CDR1 is MDHEN and CDR2 SYDVKM. The CDR3 coding sequence is TGTGCCAGCAGTCCTGCGGGGGGGCTGCAGGGCTACACCTTC. Protein product: CASSPAGGLQGYTF.

To note about this clone: At the DNA level, this CDR3 is encoded by other sequences in the same sample as well. V and J are TRBV30 and TRBJ1-1; D ambiguous. V lost 4 bases, J lost 1 base, and 4 bases lay in between. The CDR3 is 11 amino acids. In germline, CDR1 is GTSNPN, CDR2 SVGIG (reference sequence). The CDR3 region is CAWNRNTEAFF. CDR3 nucleotides: TGTGCCTGGAATCGGAACACTGAAGCTTTCTTT.

This chain joins TRBV7-2 and TRBJ2-3; 8 nucleotides align to TRBD2. In germline, CDR1 is SGHTA, CDR2 FQGNSA. The CDR3 contains 19 residues. The V gene end was trimmed by 5 bases and the J gene end by 4 bases; junction bases not matched to a gene: 20. Here the CDR3 DNA reads TGTGCCAGCAGCCTGGTGCTCAGCGGGAGTGGGGCTTATGCAGATACGCAGTATTTT. Its translation is CASSLVLSGSGAYADTQYF.

The rearrangement links TRBV5-1 to TRBJ2-5, with 10 positions matching TRBD2. CDR3 size: 15 residues. Germline V gives CDR1 SGHRS, CDR2 YFSETQ. The trim removed 4 bases at V and 2 bases at J, leaving 5 bases unmatched. DNA of the CDR3: TGCGCCAGCAGCCGGGGGACTAGCGTTCAAGAGACCCAGTACTTC. Its protein is CASSRGTSVQETQYF.

The chain joins TRBV4-1 to TRBJ1-6; TRBD1 might be the D (6 bases). Trimming removed 0 bases at V and 11 bases at J, with 8 bases between. The CDR3 runs 13 residues. CDR1 MGHRA and CDR2 YSYEKL come from the germline V gene. CDR3: CASSQDRGPPLHF. The DNA for the CDR3 is TGCGCCAGCAGCCAAGACAGGGGACCACCCCTCCACTTT.

This clone was seen more than once but under ten times. A far bigger clonotype differs at one base, so this is likely a read error. The same CDR3 also results from other DNA sequences found in this sample. The chain employs TRBV5-4 and TRBJ2-5, with a possible D match to TRBD1 (5 bases). The V and J ends lost 4 bases and 0 bases respectively, with 19 bases between them. Per germline, CDR1 SGHNT and CDR2 YYREEE (reference sequence). The CDR3 extends over 17 amino acids. In DNA form, the CDR3 reads TGTGCCAGCAGCCAAGATCTTTGGAAGGGGAACCAAGAGACCCAGTACTTC. Translated, it gives CASSQDLWKGNQETQYF.

Only a few counts were recorded for this clone. The chain is built from TRBV7-9 and TRBJ1-2, with D unresolved. Per germline, CDR1 SEHNR and CDR2 FQNEAQ (reference sequence). This CDR3 has 14 residues. The V and J ends lost 5 bases and 6 bases respectively, with 16 bases between them. In DNA, the CDR3 is TGTGCCAGCAGCCCCTCGACTATAAGGCATGGCTACACCTTC. This encodes CASSPSTIRHGYTF.

This sequence joins TRBV5-4 and TRBJ1-3, with D hard to call. Germline loops: CDR1 SGHNT, CDR2 YYREEE (reference sequence). This CDR3 is built from 16 residues. Trimming took off 0 bases at V and 0 bases at J, with 10 bases between the two ends. CDR3 in DNA: TGTGCCAGCAGCTTGGGCGGACTGATCTCTGGAAACACCATATATTTT. The encoded protein is CASSLGGLISGNTIYF. The entire variable domain, with the rest obtained from reference TRBV5-4 and TRBJ1-3, is as follows: ETGVTQSPTHLIKTRGQQVTLRCSSQSGHNTVSWYQQALGQGPQFIFQYYREEENGRGNFPPRFSGLQFPNYSSELNVNALELDDSALYLCASSLGGLISGNTIYFGEGSWLTVV.

This chain links TRBV28 with TRBJ2-7; unclear D gene. The length of the CDR3 is 12 residues. CDR1 is MDHEN and CDR2 is SYDVKM in the germline V gene. Trimming cost V 10 bases and J 2 bases, with 12 bases left between them. CDR3 coding DNA: TGTGCCATCAAGTCAACTACCTACGAGCAGTACTTC. Residues: CAIKSTTYEQYF.

The chain employs TRBV30 and TRBJ2-7; no clear D. There are 11 residues in the CDR3. Trimming stripped 0 bases from V and 5 bases from J, with 5 bases between. Germline CDR1 reads GTSNPN; CDR2 reads SVGIG (reference sequence). The CDR3 loop is CAWSVSNEQYF. The CDR3 DNA sequence: TGTGCCTGGAGTGTGTCCAACGAGCAGTACTTC.